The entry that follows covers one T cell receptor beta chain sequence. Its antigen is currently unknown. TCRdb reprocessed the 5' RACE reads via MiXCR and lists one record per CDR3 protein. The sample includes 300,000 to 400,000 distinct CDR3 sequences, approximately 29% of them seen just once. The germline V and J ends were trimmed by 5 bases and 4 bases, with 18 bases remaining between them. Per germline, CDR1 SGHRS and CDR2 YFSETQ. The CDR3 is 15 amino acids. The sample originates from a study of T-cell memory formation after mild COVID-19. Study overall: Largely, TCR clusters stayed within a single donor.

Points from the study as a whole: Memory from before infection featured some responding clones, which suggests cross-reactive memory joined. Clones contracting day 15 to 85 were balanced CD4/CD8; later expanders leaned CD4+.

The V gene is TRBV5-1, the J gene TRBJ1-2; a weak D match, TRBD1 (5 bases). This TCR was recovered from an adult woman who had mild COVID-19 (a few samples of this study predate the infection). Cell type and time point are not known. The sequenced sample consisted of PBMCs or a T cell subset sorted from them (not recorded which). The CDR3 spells CASRQASLDRYGYTF. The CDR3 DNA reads TGCGCCAGCAGACAGGCGTCTCTTGACCGCTATGGCTACACCTTC.